The next 18 T cell receptor beta chains were all read from a single sample in a study of glioma-infiltrating T cells. The iRepertoire nested amplicon-rescue multiplex PCR amplified TCR alpha and beta CDR3s from RNA. TCRdb analysed the multiplex PCR reads with MiXCR anew, one entry per CDR3 protein. There are about 110,000 distinct CDR3 sequences in the sample; about 25% occur only once, and about 30% lies in the top ten. Sequencing used glioma tissue, nonneoplastic brain tissue, or PBMCs (not recorded which). These TCRs come from a human donor with low-grade glioma or glioblastoma, undergoing nonglioma brain surgery, or in good health (not recorded which).

Ten or more counts support this clonotype. This rearrangement joins TRBV7-2 to TRBJ2-3, with 7 bases aligning to TRBD1. CDR3 length: 15 amino acids. CDR1 is SGHTA, CDR2 FQGNSA, per germline. V was clipped by 5 bases and J by 1 base; unmatched bases: 6. The DNA of the CDR3 is TGTGCCAGCAGCCTCTACAGGGGAGGCACAGATACGCAGTATTTT. Protein sequence: CASSLYRGGTDTQYF. Supplemented by reference TRBV7-2 and TRBJ2-3, the full variable domain reads GAGVSQSPSNKVTEKGKDVELRCDPISGHTALYWYRQSLGQGLEFLIYFQGNSAPDKSGLPSDRFSAERTGGSVSTLTIQRTQQEDSAVYLCASSLYRGGTDTQYFGPGTRLTVL.

Concerning this clonotype itself: A read error is possible here, since a much larger clone lies one base away. The chain uses TRBV5-1 and TRBJ1-2; no firm D call. Germline loops: CDR1 SGHRS, CDR2 YFSETQ. The V end lost 2 bases, the J end lost 6 bases, and 11 bases lay between the germline ends. The CDR3 loop spans 13 amino acids. In DNA form, the CDR3 reads TGCGCCAGCAGCTTAGGCGGGGTGGATGGCTACACCTTC. Translation gives CASSLGGVDGYTF.

The chain employs TRBV12-3 or TRBV12-4 and TRBJ2-1, with D perhaps matching TRBD2 (6 bases). The CDR3 has 14 residues. V gave up 8 bases and J gave up 6 bases, with 17 bases separating them. The CDR3 sequence: CASSTLTRPNEQFF. CDR3 coding DNA: TGTGCCAGCTCCACCCTGACTAGACCCAATGAGCAGTTCTTC.

This clonotype appeared many times. The chain uses TRBV29-1 and TRBJ2-5; D unclear. V lost 4 bases, J lost 2 bases, and 8 bases lay in between. The V gene's germline CDR1 is SQVTM and CDR2 ANQGSEA. The CDR3 is 12 residues long. The CDR3 is CSVASGQETQYF. Here the CDR3 DNA reads TGCAGCGTTGCGAGTGGTCAAGAGACCCAGTACTTC.

The sample holds many counts of this clonotype. The gene calls are TRBV6-1 and TRBJ1-5; D might be TRBD1 (5 bases). Germline V lookup: CDR1 MNHNS, CDR2 SASEGT. The CDR3 sequence is 14 residues long. Trimming took 6 bases from V and 8 from J, leaving 17 bases between them. CDR3 sequence: CASSSPGAGKPQHF. The DNA of the CDR3 is TGTGCCAGCAGCTCTCCCGGGGCTGGGAAGCCCCAGCATTTT.

This clonotype occurred many times. The rearrangement joins TRBV20-1 to TRBJ1-5; no clear D. Germline-derived CDR1 and CDR2 are DFQATT and SNEGSKA (reference sequence). The germline V and J ends were trimmed by 0 bases and 0 bases, with 9 bases remaining between them. CDR3 length: 15 amino acids. CDR3 DNA sequence: TGCAGTGCTAGAGATATGTTGAATAGCAATCAGCCCCAGCATTTT. It specifies CSARDMLNSNQPQHF.

This clonotype was found a few times. This chain links TRBV18 with TRBJ2-3, with D perhaps TRBD1 or TRBD2 (6 bases each). Trimming removed 3 bases at V and 6 bases at J, with 16 bases between. Germline CDR1 KGHSH, CDR2 LQKENI. This CDR3 spans 15 amino acids. The CDR3 DNA follows: TGTGCCAGCTCACCGACAGAGGGGGGCGGCGATACGCAGTATTTT. Protein product: CASSPTEGGGDTQYF.

This clonotype was recorded at least ten times. CDR3 residues: CASSEGGLYNQPQHF. The CDR3 DNA sequence: TGTGCCAGCAGTGAAGGGGGACTGTATAATCAGCCCCAGCATTTT. The rearrangement joins TRBV6-1 to TRBJ1-5; D is possibly TRBD1 (5 bases). The CDR3 consists of 15 residues. With 1 base removed from V and 4 bases from J, the gap between germline ends came to 11 bases. Germline CDR1 MNHNS, CDR2 SASEGT.

This clonotype was seen at least ten times. DNA for the CDR3: TGTGCCAGCAGCTTGGCGGCCGATTACAATGAGCAGTTCTTC. This codes for CASSLAADYNEQFF. This chain joins TRBV5-4 and TRBJ2-1, with D uncertain. The CDR3 consists of 14 residues. V was shortened by 0 bases and J by 4 bases, with 8 bases between the two germline ends. Germline assignment: CDR1 SGHNT and CDR2 YYREEE (reference sequence).

This clonotype showed up many times. The chain couples TRBV7-3 to TRBJ1-1, with 7 nucleotides matching TRBD1. J gave up 4 bases and V 4 bases, and 15 bases lay outside the gene matches. CDR3 length: 17 residues. The V gene's germline CDR1 is SGHTA and CDR2 FQGTGA. In nucleotides, the CDR3 is TGTGCCAGCAGCTCCCGATATAGGGGGCATCGCAGCACTGAAGCTTTCTTT. Amino acid sequence: CASSSRYRGHRSTEAFF.

This clonotype was recorded many times. This may be a read error, as it is one base from a much larger clone. The genes are TRBV20-1 and TRBJ1-1; 8 nucleotides match TRBD1. CDR3 length: 12 amino acids. Germline CDR1 DFQATT, CDR2 SNEGSKA (reference sequence). CDR3 DNA sequence: TGCAGTGCTCCGGACAGGGCTACTGAAACTTTCTTT. Translation gives CSAPDRATETFF.

Ten or more counts support this clonotype. The chain couples TRBV20-1 to TRBJ2-7, with a tentative D call TRBD2 (5 bases). V was trimmed by 6 bases and J by 1 base, leaving 10 bases between them. Germline V gives CDR1 DFQATT, CDR2 SNEGSKA (reference sequence). The CDR3 runs 12 residues. The CDR3, as DNA: TGCAGTGCCCGGACTGTTTCCTACGAGCAGTACTTC. Encoded protein: CSARTVSYEQYF.

The V and J genes are TRBV3-1 and TRBJ2-1; D is ambiguous. CDR3 length equals 16 residues. Germline V gives CDR1 LGHDT, CDR2 YNNKEL (reference sequence). V lost 4 bases and J 7 bases, leaving 20 bases between the germline ends. CDR3 coding DNA: TGTGCCAGCAGCCCTCAGTCCGGCCGCTATGGGAATGAGCAGTTCTTC. It translates to CASSPQSGRYGNEQFF.

This clonotype was detected once. A much larger clone is a single base away; this may be a read error. V and J are TRBV2 and TRBJ2-5; no clear D gene. CDR3 size: 12 residues. The V gene's germline CDR1 is SNHLY and CDR2 FYNNEI. Trimming took off 8 bases at V and 4 bases at J, with 11 bases between the two ends. The CDR3 loop is CASWQSTETQYF. The CDR3 bases are TGTGCCAGCTGGCAGTCCACAGAGACCCAGTACTTC. Based on the CDR3 plus reference TRBV2 and TRBJ2-5, the full variable domain is EPEVTQTPSHQVTQMGQEVILRCVPISNHLYFYWYRQILGQKVEFLVSFYNNEISEKSEIFDDQFSVERPDGSNFTLKIRSTKLEDSAMYFCASWQSTETQYFGPGTRLLVL.

Concerning this clonotype: This could be a read error, since a much larger clone is one nucleotide away. V is TRBV6-1 and J is TRBJ2-1, with 10 positions matching TRBD2. The length of the CDR3 is 14 residues. J lost 11 bases, V lost 5 bases, and 9 bases had no gene match. From germline, CDR1 is MNHNS and CDR2 SASEGT. The CDR3 region is CASSPGTSVNKQFF. The CDR3 bases are TGTGCCAGCAGTCCTGGGACTAGCGTTAATAAGCAGTTCTTC.

Worth noting for this clonotype: Being one base from a much bigger clone, this may be a read error. V and J are TRBV5-1 and TRBJ2-7; 7 nucleotides match TRBD1. CDR3 length equals 14 residues. CDR1 and CDR2 (germline): SGHRS, YFSETQ. CDR3 residues: CASSFTTGAYEQCF. CDR3 coding DNA: TGCGCCAGCAGCTTTACTACAGGGGCCTACGAGCAGTGCTTC.

A remark on this clonotype: With a much larger clone just one base away, this may be a read error. The chain combines TRBV7-9 with TRBJ1-2, with D perhaps TRBD1 (5 bases). The CDR3 runs 13 residues. V gave up 5 bases and J gave up 4 bases, with 11 bases separating them. Germline values: CDR1 SEHNR, CDR2 FQNEAQ (reference sequence). CDR3 amino acids: CASSPRGPYGYTF. Written as DNA, the CDR3 is TGTGCCAGCAGCCCCCGGGGACCCTATGGCTACACCTTC.

Many counts were recorded for this clonotype. The chain uses TRBV6-2 or TRBV6-3 and TRBJ1-6, with no clear D. Trimming pared 7 bases from V and 8 bases from J, leaving 15 bases between. The V gene's germline CDR1 is MNHEY and CDR2 SVGEGT. The CDR3 contains 14 residues. The CDR3 reads CASTELPFDSPLHF. The CDR3 nucleotides read TGTGCCAGCACCGAACTCCCATTCGATTCACCCCTCCACTTT.